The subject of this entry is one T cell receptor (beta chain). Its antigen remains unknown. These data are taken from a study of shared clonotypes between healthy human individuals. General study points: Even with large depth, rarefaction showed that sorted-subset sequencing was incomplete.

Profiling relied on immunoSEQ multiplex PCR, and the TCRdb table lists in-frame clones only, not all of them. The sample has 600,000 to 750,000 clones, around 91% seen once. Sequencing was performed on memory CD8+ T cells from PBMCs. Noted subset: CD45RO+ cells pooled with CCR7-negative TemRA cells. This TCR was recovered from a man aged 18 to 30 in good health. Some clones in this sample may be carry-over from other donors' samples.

CDR3 residues: CASSLVSGVYNEQFF. The DNA for the CDR3 is TGTGCCAGCAGCTTAGTAAGCGGGGTATACAATGAGCAGTTCTTC. The chain is built from TRBV11-2 and TRBJ2-1, with 7 bases identical to TRBD2. CDR3 length: 15 amino acids. The trim removed 1 base at V and 4 bases at J, leaving 4 bases unmatched. CDR1 is SGHAT, CDR2 FQNNGV, per germline.